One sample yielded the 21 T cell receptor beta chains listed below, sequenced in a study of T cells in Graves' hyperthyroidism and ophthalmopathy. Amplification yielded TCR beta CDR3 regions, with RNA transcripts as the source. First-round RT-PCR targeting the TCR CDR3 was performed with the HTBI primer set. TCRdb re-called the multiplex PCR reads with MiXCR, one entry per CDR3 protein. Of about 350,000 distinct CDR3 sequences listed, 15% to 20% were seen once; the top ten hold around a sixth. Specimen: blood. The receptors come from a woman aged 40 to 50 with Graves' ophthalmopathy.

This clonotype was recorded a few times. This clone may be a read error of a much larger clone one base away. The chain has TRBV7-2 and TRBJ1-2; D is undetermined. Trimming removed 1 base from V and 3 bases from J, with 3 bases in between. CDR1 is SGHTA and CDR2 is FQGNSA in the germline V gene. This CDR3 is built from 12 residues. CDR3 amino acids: CASSLDHYGYTF. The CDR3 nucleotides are TGTGCCAGCAGCTTAGATCACTATGGCTACACCTTC.

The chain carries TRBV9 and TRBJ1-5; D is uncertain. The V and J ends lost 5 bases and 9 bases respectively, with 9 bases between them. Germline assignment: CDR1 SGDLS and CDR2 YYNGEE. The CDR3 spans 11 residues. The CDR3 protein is CASRDLRPQHF. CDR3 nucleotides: TGTGCCAGCAGAGACCTCCGGCCCCAGCATTTT.

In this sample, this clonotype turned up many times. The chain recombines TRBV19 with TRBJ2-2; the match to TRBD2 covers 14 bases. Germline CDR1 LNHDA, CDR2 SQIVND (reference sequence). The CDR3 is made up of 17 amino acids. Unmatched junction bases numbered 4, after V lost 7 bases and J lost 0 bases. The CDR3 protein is CASTGTSGRSNTGELFF. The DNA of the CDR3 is TGTGCCAGTACGGGGACTAGCGGGAGATCGAACACCGGGGAGCTGTTTTTT.

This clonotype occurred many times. The CDR3 DNA reads TGTGCCAGCAGTTCCGGCGGGACAGGGTCCTATGGCTACACCTTC. Protein sequence: CASSSGGTGSYGYTF. The rearrangement joins TRBV28 to TRBJ1-2, with 9 positions matching TRBD1. Trimming removed 4 bases from V and 4 bases from J; junction bases left unmatched: 7. The length of the CDR3 is 15 residues. The germline V gene encodes CDR1 MDHEN and CDR2 SYDVKM.

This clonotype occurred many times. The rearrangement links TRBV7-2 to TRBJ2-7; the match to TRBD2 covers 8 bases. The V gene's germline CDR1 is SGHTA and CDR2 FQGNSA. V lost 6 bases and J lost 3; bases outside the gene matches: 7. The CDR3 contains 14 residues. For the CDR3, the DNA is TGTGCCAGCAGGGTTACTAGCGGAAGCTACGAGCAGTACTTC. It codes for CASRVTSGSYEQYF.

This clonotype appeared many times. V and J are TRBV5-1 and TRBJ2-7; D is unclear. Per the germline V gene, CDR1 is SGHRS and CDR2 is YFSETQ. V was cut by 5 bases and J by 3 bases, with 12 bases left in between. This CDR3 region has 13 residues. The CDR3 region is CASRFDPRYEQYF. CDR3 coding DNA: TGCGCCAGCAGGTTCGACCCCCGCTACGAGCAGTACTTC.

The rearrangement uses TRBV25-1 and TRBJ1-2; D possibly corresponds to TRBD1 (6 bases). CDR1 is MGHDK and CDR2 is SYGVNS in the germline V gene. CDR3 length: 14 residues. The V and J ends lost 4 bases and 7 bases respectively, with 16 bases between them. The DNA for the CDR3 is TGTGCCAGCAGTGGCTCAGGGTTCAGGGGTGGCTACACCTTC. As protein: CASSGSGFRGGYTF.

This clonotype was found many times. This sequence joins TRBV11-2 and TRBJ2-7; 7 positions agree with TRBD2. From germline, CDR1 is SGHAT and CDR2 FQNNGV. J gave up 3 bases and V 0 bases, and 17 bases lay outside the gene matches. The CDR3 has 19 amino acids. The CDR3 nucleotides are TGTGCCAGCAGCTTAGAGGGGCCGGAGGGGTGGCGGGAGCTCTACGAGCAGTACTTC. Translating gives CASSLEGPEGWRELYEQYF.

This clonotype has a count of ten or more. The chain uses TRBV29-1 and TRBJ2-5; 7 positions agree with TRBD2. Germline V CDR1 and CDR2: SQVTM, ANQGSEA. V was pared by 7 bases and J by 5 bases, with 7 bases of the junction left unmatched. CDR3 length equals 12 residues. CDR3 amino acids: CSGRLAGETQYF. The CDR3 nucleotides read TGCAGCGGCCGACTAGCCGGGGAGACCCAGTACTTC.

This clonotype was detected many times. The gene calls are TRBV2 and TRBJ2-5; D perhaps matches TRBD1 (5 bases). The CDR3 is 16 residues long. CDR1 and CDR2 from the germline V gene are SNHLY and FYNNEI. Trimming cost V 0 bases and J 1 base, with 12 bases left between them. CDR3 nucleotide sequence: TGTGCCAGCAGTGAAGCGATGGGGCGCGGCCAAGAGACCCAGTACTTC. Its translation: CASSEAMGRGQETQYF.

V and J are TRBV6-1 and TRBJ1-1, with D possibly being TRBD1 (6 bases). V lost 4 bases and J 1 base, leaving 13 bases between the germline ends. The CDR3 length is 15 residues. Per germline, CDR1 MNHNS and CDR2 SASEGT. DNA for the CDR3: TGTGCCAGCAGTGTGATGGGCAGGGGGAACACTGAAGCTTTCTTT. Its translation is CASSVMGRGNTEAFF.

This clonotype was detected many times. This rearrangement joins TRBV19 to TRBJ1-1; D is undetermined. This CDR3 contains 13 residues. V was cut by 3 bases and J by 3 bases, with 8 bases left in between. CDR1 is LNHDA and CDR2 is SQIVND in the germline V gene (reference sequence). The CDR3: CASSIKEYTEAFF. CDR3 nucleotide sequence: TGTGCCAGTAGTATCAAGGAGTACACTGAAGCTTTCTTT.

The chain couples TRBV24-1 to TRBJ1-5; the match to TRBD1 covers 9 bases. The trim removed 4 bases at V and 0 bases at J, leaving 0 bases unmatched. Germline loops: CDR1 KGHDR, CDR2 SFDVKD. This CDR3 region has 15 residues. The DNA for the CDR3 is TGTGCCACCAGTGAGGGACAGGGTAGCAATCAGCCCCAGCATTTT. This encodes CATSEGQGSNQPQHF.

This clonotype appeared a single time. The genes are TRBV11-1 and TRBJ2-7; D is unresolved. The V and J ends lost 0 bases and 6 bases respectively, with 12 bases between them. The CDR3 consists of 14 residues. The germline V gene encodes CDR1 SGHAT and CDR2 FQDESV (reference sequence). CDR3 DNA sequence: TGTGCCAGCAGCTTAGCCGGACGGCTCACCGAGCAGTACTTC. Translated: CASSLAGRLTEQYF.

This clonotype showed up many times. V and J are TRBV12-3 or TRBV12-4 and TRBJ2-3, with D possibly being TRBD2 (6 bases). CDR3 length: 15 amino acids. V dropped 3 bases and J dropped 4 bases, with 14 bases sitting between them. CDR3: CASSFGRRGADTQYF. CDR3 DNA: TGTGCCAGCAGTTTTGGGCGGAGGGGAGCAGATACGCAGTATTTT.

This CDR3 reads CASGAKDTEAFF. CDR3 in DNA: TGTGCCAGCGGTGCCAAGGACACTGAAGCTTTCTTT. The rearrangement links TRBV12-3 or TRBV12-4 to TRBJ1-1; no clear D gene. V shed 8 bases and J shed 3 bases, with 10 bases lying between them. There are 12 residues in the CDR3.

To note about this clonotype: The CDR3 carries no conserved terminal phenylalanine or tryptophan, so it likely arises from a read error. The CDR3 nucleotides read TGTGCCATCAGTGAGTCGTTAAAGCAAGAGACCCAGTACTCC. Protein product: CAISESLKQETQYS. The chain combines TRBV10-3 with TRBJ2-5; no reliable D call. Trimming took off 0 bases at V and 2 bases at J, with 7 bases between the two ends. Germline V gene lookup returns CDR1 ENHRY and CDR2 SYGVKD. The CDR3 contains 14 residues.

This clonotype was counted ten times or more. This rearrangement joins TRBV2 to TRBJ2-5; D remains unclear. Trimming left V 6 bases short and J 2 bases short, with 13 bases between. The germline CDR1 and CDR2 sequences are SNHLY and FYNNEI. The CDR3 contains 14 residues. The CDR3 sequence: CASRIGVIQETQYF. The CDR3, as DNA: TGTGCCAGCAGGATAGGAGTAATTCAAGAGACCCAGTACTTC.

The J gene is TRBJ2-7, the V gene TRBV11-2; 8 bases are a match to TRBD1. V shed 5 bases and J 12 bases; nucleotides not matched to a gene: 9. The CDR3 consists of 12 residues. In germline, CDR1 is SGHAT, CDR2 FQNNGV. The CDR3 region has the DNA TGTGCCAGCAGCATAGTGGACAGGGAGGTGTACTTC. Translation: CASSIVDREVYF.

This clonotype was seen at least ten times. CDR3 residues: CASSYWAEQETQYF. The CDR3 region has the DNA TGTGCCAGCAGTTACTGGGCAGAACAAGAGACCCAGTACTTC. The chain employs TRBV6-2 or TRBV6-3 and TRBJ2-5; D is unclear. This CDR3 is 14 amino acids long. V was trimmed by 1 base and J by 2 bases, leaving 8 bases between them. Germline V gene lookup returns CDR1 MNHEY and CDR2 SVGEGT.

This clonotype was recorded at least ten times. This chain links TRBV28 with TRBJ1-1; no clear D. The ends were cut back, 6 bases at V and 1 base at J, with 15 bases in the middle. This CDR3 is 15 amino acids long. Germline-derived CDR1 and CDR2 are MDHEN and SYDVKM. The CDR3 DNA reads TGTGCCAGCAGAGTGCTATTAAGGACGAACACTGAAGCTTTCTTT. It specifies CASRVLLRTNTEAFF.